The 2 T cell receptor beta chains listed next were all sequenced from one sample in a study of T cells expressing NK-cell markers. TCRdb derives one entry per CDR3 protein from the 5' RACE reads, leaving out DNA. In all, the sample yields under 500,000 distinct CDR3 sequences. Specimen: blood T cells: a sorted CD56 or NKG2C T cell subset, CD4+ or CD8+ T cells, or bulk PBMC T cells (not recorded which). Source of these receptors: a woman between 18 and 70 years old in good health.

The V gene is TRBV3-1, the J gene TRBJ2-1; the TRBD2 assignment by TCRdb is unverifiable without DNA. Germline values: CDR1 LGHDT, CDR2 YNNKEL (reference sequence). The CDR3 extends over 15 amino acids. Here the CDR3 reads CASSQGGLAYNEQFF.

V and J are TRBV7-8 and TRBJ2-1; the D call from TCRdb, TRBD2, cannot be confirmed without DNA. Germline-derived CDR1 and CDR2 are SGHVS and FQNEAQ. The CDR3 consists of 19 residues. This CDR3 reads CASSLDRMVGLAGSNEQFF.